The 18 T cell receptor beta chains reported below all come from one sample, sequenced in a study of graft-versus-host responses after intestinal transplantation. The antigens of these receptors remain unknown. Sequenced by immunoSEQ multiplex PCR; TCRdb stores in-frame clones only, minus some. The sample contains 95,000 to 110,000 clones, roughly 86% of which appear only once. The sample in question was unstimulated CD4+ T cells sorted from spleen or lymph node cells, obtained before transplant. The source of these receptors is a human donor who was the organ donor for an intestinal transplant.

The chain carries TRBV11-1 and TRBJ1-6, with D unresolved. Trimming took off 2 bases at V and 8 bases at J, with 7 bases between the two ends. This CDR3 comprises 13 residues. Germline V lookup: CDR1 SGHAT, CDR2 FQDESV (reference sequence). For the CDR3, the DNA is TGTGCCAGCAGCTTAAATGAACATTCACCCCTCCACTTT. This sequence encodes CASSLNEHSPLHF. Complete variable domain (other parts from reference TRBV11-1 and TRBJ1-6): EAEVAQSPRYKITEKSQAVAFWCDPISGHATLYWYRQILGQGPELLVQFQDESVVDDSQLPKDRFSAERLKGVDSTLKIQPAELGDSAMYLCASSLNEHSPLHFGNGTRLTVT.

V usage is TRBV5-5 and J usage is TRBJ1-1, with D unclear. CDR3 length: 13 residues. The ends were cut back, 2 bases at V and 6 bases at J, with 11 bases in the middle. Germline-derived CDR1 and CDR2 are SGHKS and YYEKEE (reference sequence). Written as DNA, the CDR3 is TGTGCCAGCAGCTTCCAGCCTCAGGCTGAAGCTTTCTTT. Translated, it gives CASSFQPQAEAFF.

The CDR3 DNA is TGTGCCAGCAGTGCCCGCCCGACAGCTAACTATGGCTACACCTTC. Protein: CASSARPTANYGYTF. The chain joins TRBV6-1 to TRBJ1-2; a possible D gene is TRBD1 (5 bases). Germline assignment: CDR1 MNHNS and CDR2 SASEGT. Trimming shortened V by 4 bases and J by 0 bases, and 12 bases separated the two germline ends. The CDR3 has 15 amino acids.

The genes are TRBV5-1 and TRBJ2-5, with 10 bases lining up with TRBD1. The junction had 5 bases not matched to a gene; V was cut back by 4 bases and J by 5 bases. The CDR3 has 14 residues. The V gene's germline CDR1 is SGHRS and CDR2 YFSETQ. CDR3 sequence (DNA): TGCGCCAGCAGCAAGACAGGGGGCTATGAGACCCAGTACTTC. This translates into CASSKTGGYETQYF.

The chain has TRBV6-1 and TRBJ1-2, with D unclear. Germline V CDR1 and CDR2: MNHNS, SASEGT. V lost 6 bases to trimming and J lost 3 bases, with 11 bases between them. This CDR3 has 13 amino acids. CDR3 amino acids: CASRRSRDYGYTF. Here the CDR3 DNA reads TGTGCCAGCAGGAGGAGCAGAGACTATGGCTACACCTTC.

The gene calls are TRBV2 and TRBJ2-3; perhaps D is TRBD1 or TRBD2 (6 bases each). The CDR3 has 15 residues. Trimming took 0 bases from V and 3 from J, leaving 10 bases between them. The germline V gene has CDR1 SNHLY and CDR2 FYNNEI. DNA of the CDR3: TGTGCCAGCAGTGAAGCCGGGGGCAGGACAGATACGCAGTATTTT. It encodes CASSEAGGRTDTQYF.

The chain carries TRBV6-1 and TRBJ1-4, with D unresolved. Germline CDR1 MNHNS, CDR2 SASEGT. The CDR3 sequence is 13 residues long. The V end was cut by 5 bases, the J end by 5 bases, with 9 bases between. This CDR3 reads CASSQQFNEKLFF. The CDR3 DNA reads TGTGCCAGCAGTCAACAGTTCAATGAAAAACTGTTTTTT.

The chain joins TRBV10-3 to TRBJ1-2, with 12 positions matching TRBD1. CDR1 and CDR2 (germline): ENHRY, SYGVKD. V was clipped by 0 bases and J by 3 bases; unmatched bases: 2. This CDR3 has 16 amino acids. The CDR3 region is CAISESRDRGHYGYTF. DNA for the CDR3: TGTGCCATCAGTGAGTCCCGGGACAGGGGGCACTATGGCTACACCTTC.

This clone was detected only a few times. J is TRBJ2-1 and V is TRBV4-2; D is perhaps TRBD1 or TRBD2 (7 bases each). V lost 4 bases to trimming and J lost 5 bases, with 18 bases between them. The CDR3 runs to 16 residues. Germline CDR1 reads LGHNA; CDR2 reads YNFKEQ. The CDR3 DNA is TGTGCCAGCAGCCCCCAGGGGGGAGGGCCGAACAATGAGCAGTTCTTC. As protein: CASSPQGGGPNNEQFF.

This clone was seen only a few times. The CDR3 bases are TGTGCCAGCAGTCCCCTGGCGGGGCGCCAGCCCCAGCATTTT. Its translation is CASSPLAGRQPQHF. This chain uses TRBV6-5 with TRBJ1-5, with D maybe TRBD1 (5 bases). Germline CDR1 MNHEY, CDR2 SVGAGI. This CDR3 is built from 14 residues. V lost 5 bases and J 7 bases, leaving 15 bases between the germline ends.

This sequence joins TRBV6-6 and TRBJ2-7; D may be TRBD1 or TRBD2 (5 bases each). Germline values: CDR1 MNHNY, CDR2 SVGAGI (reference sequence). V lost 4 bases to trimming and J lost 3 bases, with 13 bases between them. The CDR3 is made up of 14 amino acids. Here the CDR3 reads CASSSGRLIYEQYF. The CDR3 nucleotides read TGTGCCAGCAGTTCGGGACGGTTAATCTACGAGCAGTACTTC.

V usage is TRBV4-1 and J usage is TRBJ1-1, with D tentatively TRBD1 (6 bases). V gave up 4 bases and J gave up 5 bases, with 11 bases separating them. The germline CDR1 and CDR2 sequences are MGHRA and YSYEKL. The CDR3 is 13 residues long. The CDR3 loop is CASSPQGHTEAFF. DNA for the CDR3: TGCGCCAGCAGCCCTCAGGGACATACTGAAGCTTTCTTT.

CDR3 residues: CSVDQDRGGYGYTF. CDR3 bases: TGCAGCGTTGACCAGGACAGGGGCGGATATGGCTACACCTTC. The chain couples TRBV29-1 to TRBJ1-2, with 9 positions matching TRBD1. V gave up 3 bases and J gave up 5 bases; unmatched junction bases: 7. Germline lookup yields CDR1 SQVTM and CDR2 ANQGSEA. The CDR3 runs 14 residues.

The chain uses TRBV9 and TRBJ2-1, with D maybe TRBD2 (7 bases). The ends were cut back, 0 bases at V and 7 bases at J, with 20 bases in the middle. The germline gives CDR1 SGDLS, CDR2 YYNGEE. This CDR3 spans 17 amino acids. The CDR3 nucleotides read TGTGCCAGCAGCGTAGGGCCCGGGACGGGGGGCGGGAATGAGCAGTTCTTC. This encodes CASSVGPGTGGGNEQFF.

This chain links TRBV7-3 with TRBJ2-1; 8 nucleotides line up with TRBD1. Trimming took 6 bases from V and 3 from J; bases not matched to a gene: 7. CDR3 size: 15 residues. Germline lookup yields CDR1 SGHTA and CDR2 FQGTGA. CDR3 DNA: TGTGCCAGCAGTCCTCCAGGGGGCGGCTACAATGAGCAGTTCTTC. As protein: CASSPPGGGYNEQFF.

This clone showed up just a few times. Within the sample, other DNA sequences also encode this same CDR3. The rearrangement uses TRBV28 and TRBJ1-2; TRBD1 agrees at 8 bases. The CDR3 extends over 14 amino acids. Trimming at V came to 4 bases and at J to 5 bases, leaving 6 bases not matched to a gene. CDR1 is MDHEN and CDR2 is SYDVKM in the germline V gene. CDR3 nucleotides: TGTGCCAGCAGTTCCGGACAGGGTCGGTATGGCTACACCTTC. Protein product: CASSSGQGRYGYTF.

The V and J genes are TRBV5-1 and TRBJ2-5; D may be TRBD1 (6 bases). In germline, CDR1 is SGHRS, CDR2 YFSETQ. The ends were cut back, 0 bases at V and 5 bases at J, with 14 bases in the middle. The CDR3 contains 15 residues. This CDR3 reads CASSLGAGEFETQYF. CDR3 bases: TGCGCCAGCAGCTTGGGGGCAGGGGAATTTGAGACCCAGTACTTC.

A remark on this clone: The same CDR3 can be traced to other DNA sequences in this sample. The J gene is TRBJ2-5, the V gene TRBV2, with D tentatively TRBD1 (6 bases). CDR1 and CDR2 from the germline V gene are SNHLY and FYNNEI. Trimming cost V 4 bases and J 6 bases, with 15 bases left between them. CDR3 size: 14 residues. The CDR3: CASSVTGSGKTQYF. The CDR3, as DNA: TGTGCCAGCAGTGTTACAGGGAGTGGGAAGACCCAGTACTTC. The full variable domain, in which reference TRBV2 and TRBJ2-5 provide the parts outside the CDR3, is EPEVTQTPSHQVTQMGQEVILRCVPISNHLYFYWYRQILGQKVEFLVSFYNNEISEKSEIFDDQFSVERPDGSNFTLKIRSTKLEDSAMYFCASSVTGSGKTQYFGPGTRLLVL.